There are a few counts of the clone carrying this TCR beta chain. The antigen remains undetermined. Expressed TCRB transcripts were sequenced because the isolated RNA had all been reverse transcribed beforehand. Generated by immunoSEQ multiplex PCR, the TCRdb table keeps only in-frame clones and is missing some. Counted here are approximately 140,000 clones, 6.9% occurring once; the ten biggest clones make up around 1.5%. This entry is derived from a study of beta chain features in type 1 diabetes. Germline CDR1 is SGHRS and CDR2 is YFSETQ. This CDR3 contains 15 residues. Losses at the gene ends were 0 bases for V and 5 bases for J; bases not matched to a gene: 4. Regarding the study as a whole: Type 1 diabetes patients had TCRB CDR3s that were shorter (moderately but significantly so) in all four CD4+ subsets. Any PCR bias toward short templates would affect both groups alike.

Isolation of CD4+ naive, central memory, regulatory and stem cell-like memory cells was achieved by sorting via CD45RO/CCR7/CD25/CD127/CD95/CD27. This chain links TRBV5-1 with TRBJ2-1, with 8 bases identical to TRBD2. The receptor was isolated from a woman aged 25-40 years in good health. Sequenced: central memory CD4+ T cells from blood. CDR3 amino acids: CASSLVRTSHNEQFF. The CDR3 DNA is TGCGCCAGCAGCTTGGTCAGGACTAGCCACAATGAGCAGTTCTTC.